The clone carrying this TCR beta chain was recorded a few times. As yet, its antigen is unknown. MiXCR, run by TCRdb on the RT-PCR reads, gives a single entry per CDR3 protein. Of roughly 700,000 distinct CDR3 sequences listed, around a sixth are singletons. CDR1 and CDR2 (germline): SQVTM, ANQGSEA. The CDR3 is 15 residues long. The V end was cut by 0 bases, the J end by 6 bases, with 15 bases between. The sample originates from a study of response to subunit inactivated influenza vaccine. General study points: The authors proposed limited new T cell recruitment per seasonal influenza vaccination.

The receptor's source is a man in his forties or fifties who received an inactivated influenza vaccine. The chain is built from TRBV29-1 and TRBJ2-1; no firm D call. Material: PBMCs from blood, obtained about 11 days after vaccination. The CDR3 loop is CSVEDLRTSFNEQFF. The CDR3 DNA reads as TGCAGCGTTGAAGATCTAAGAACTTCTTTCAATGAGCAGTTCTTC.